The entry below describes one T cell receptor beta chain. Its target is unknown. Generated by immunoSEQ multiplex PCR, the TCRdb table keeps only in-frame clones and is missing some. This sample has 100,000 to 150,000 clones, with roughly 92% found just once. The sample originates from a study of T cell responses to AZD1222 COVID-19 vaccine. The study, taken as a whole, reports: Unmutated variant regions are reportedly the target of nearly half of TCRs that are spike-specific.

The study pooled second doses at about 4 or about 12 weeks. Unmatched junction bases numbered 6, after V lost 6 bases and J lost 6 bases. Germline CDR1 is MNHEY and CDR2 is SVGEGT. CDR3 length: 13 residues. This receptor was taken from an adult who received the AZD1222 COVID-19 vaccine. The starting material was peripheral blood, obtained 28 days after the second AZD1222 dose. The V call is TRBV6-2 or TRBV6-3, the J call TRBJ1-2, with TRBD1 identical over 8 bases. The CDR3 sequence: CASSVGTGDGYTF. As DNA, the CDR3 is TGTGCCAGCAGCGTTGGGACAGGAGATGGCTACACCTTC.